The 17 T cell receptor beta chains below were found in one sample sequenced in a study of cytomegalovirus exposure and HLA in healthy donors. Both 60 Vbeta primers and 13 Jbeta primers went into the PCR. Profiled with immunoSEQ multiplex PCR; TCRdb holds only in-frame clones, not every one. The table lists roughly 150,000 clones, approximately 78% of them singletons. The sequencing sample was made of PBMCs. Receptors originate from a woman in her forties in good health and CMV-seropositive.

V is TRBV5-6 and J is TRBJ1-1; a weak D match, TRBD1 (5 bases). This CDR3 is 16 amino acids long. Deletions cut 1 base from V and 0 bases from J, with 13 bases between. CDR1 and CDR2 (germline): SGHDT, YYEEEE. The CDR3 DNA reads TGTGCCAGCAGCTTGTACCAGGGAACCATGAACACTGAAGCTTTCTTT. Its translation: CASSLYQGTMNTEAFF.

The chain uses TRBV5-6 and TRBJ1-1; TRBD1 matches at 7 bases. CDR1 is SGHDT, CDR2 YYEEEE, per germline. The CDR3 is 14 residues long. J was trimmed by 4 bases and V by 2 bases; bases with no gene match: 5. CDR3: CASSFISGGTEAFF. As DNA, the CDR3 is TGTGCCAGCAGCTTTATATCAGGGGGCACTGAAGCTTTCTTT.

This clone was detected a few times. The chain links TRBV7-6 to TRBJ1-4, with TRBD1 matching over 8 bases. Germline V gene lookup returns CDR1 SGHVS and CDR2 FNYEAQ. This CDR3 is built from 16 residues. J gave up 4 bases and V 5 bases, and 9 bases lay outside the gene matches. The CDR3 sequence is CASSQYGQGRNEKLFF. CDR3 bases: TGTGCCAGCAGCCAATACGGACAGGGCCGTAATGAAAAACTGTTTTTT.

The J gene is TRBJ2-2, the V gene TRBV2; 9 bases line up with TRBD2. This CDR3 has 16 amino acids. V trimming: 3 bases; J trimming: 6 bases; junction bases outside the gene matches: 8. CDR1 and CDR2 from the germline V gene are SNHLY and FYNNEI. In DNA, the CDR3 is TGTGCCAGCAGTGAGTTTCGCGGGAGGGGGTCCGGGGAGCTGTTTTTT. Amino acid sequence: CASSEFRGRGSGELFF.

This clone occurred a few times. The chain couples TRBV2 to TRBJ1-1; D is perhaps TRBD1 (6 bases). The CDR3 has 13 residues. V was clipped by 6 bases and J by 5 bases, with 13 bases between them. Germline lookup yields CDR1 SNHLY and CDR2 FYNNEI. As DNA, the CDR3 is TGTGCCAGCAGCGAGTTAACAGGGACTGAAGCTTTCTTT. Its protein product is CASSELTGTEAFF.

The chain employs TRBV6-6 and TRBJ1-1, with D hard to call. This CDR3 has 14 amino acids. In germline, CDR1 is MNHNY, CDR2 SVGAGI (reference sequence). Between the trimmed V and J ends, which lost 1 base and 5 bases, there was a span of 11 bases. Here the CDR3 DNA reads TGTGCCAGCAGTTACTTCCCTGAGGGAACTGAAGCTTTCTTT. Its translation: CASSYFPEGTEAFF.

This sequence joins TRBV7-9 and TRBJ1-6; TRBD1 matches 8 bases. The germline gives CDR1 SEHNR, CDR2 FQNEAQ (reference sequence). The V gene end was trimmed by 3 bases and the J gene end by 9 bases; junction bases not matched to a gene: 4. This CDR3 contains 14 residues. The CDR3 protein is CASSLDRVSSPLHF. For the CDR3, the DNA is TGTGCCAGCAGCTTGGACAGGGTAAGTTCACCCCTCCACTTT. Using reference TRBV7-9 and TRBJ1-6 for the parts outside the CDR3, the full variable domain is DTGVSQNPRHKITKRGQNVTFRCDPISEHNRLYWYRQTLGQGPEFLTYFQNEAQLEKSRLLSDRFSAERPKGSFSTLEIQRTEQGDSAMYLCASSLDRVSSPLHFGNGTRLTVT.

Notes on this clone: Relative to the germline gene, one junction end is altered; a read error may explain this. The chain couples TRBV11-2 to TRBJ2-6, with a tentative D call TRBD1 (5 bases). There are 19 residues in the CDR3. Germline CDR1 reads SGHAT; CDR2 reads FQNNGV. CDR3 DNA: TGTGCCAGCGGCTTAGTGGGGCCGTCGGATAACTCTGGGGCCAACGTCCTGACTTTC. It yields the protein CASGLVGPSDNSGANVLTF.

The chain combines TRBV6-5 with TRBJ1-5, with D uncertain. V lost 2 bases to trimming and J lost 2 bases, with 7 bases between them. The germline CDR1 and CDR2 sequences are MNHEY and SVGAGI. The CDR3 has 14 residues. CDR3 DNA sequence: TGTGCCAGCAGTTACAGACGGGGCAATCAGCCCCAGCATTTT. Protein sequence: CASSYRRGNQPQHF.

The chain uses TRBV15 and TRBJ1-6; 8 bases fit TRBD1. The CDR3 is 14 residues long. The V segment lost 3 bases and the J segment 7 bases; nucleotides outside the gene matches: 2. Germline loops: CDR1 LNHNV, CDR2 YYDKDF (reference sequence). The CDR3 nucleotides are TGTGCCACCAGCAGGACAGGGGTGAATTCACCCCTCCACTTT. Residues: CATSRTGVNSPLHF.

The chain recombines TRBV7-9 with TRBJ1-2, with 12 bases fitting TRBD1. The CDR3 is made up of 16 amino acids. Per germline, CDR1 SEHNR and CDR2 FQNEAQ (reference sequence). The trim removed 6 bases at V and 8 bases at J, leaving 13 bases unmatched. This CDR3 reads CASRDGTGGLLRGYTF. DNA of the CDR3: TGTGCCAGCAGAGATGGGACAGGGGGCCTTCTCCGAGGCTACACCTTC.

The chain carries TRBV21-1 and TRBJ2-2; the table's D call, TRBD2, has no DNA check behind it. TRBV21-1 is marked as a pseudogene. The CDR3 extends over 15 amino acids. CDR3 bases: TGTGCCAGCAGCAAGGGGACTTCGAACACCGGGGAGCTGTTTTTT. Translated: CASSKGTSNTGELFF.

The chain links TRBV7-8 to TRBJ2-2; D remains unclear. CDR1 and CDR2 from the germline V gene are SGHVS and FQNEAQ. The CDR3 runs to 13 residues. V lost 11 bases to trimming and J lost 3 bases, with 13 bases between them. The chain's CDR3 is CAYESAYTGELFF. DNA for the CDR3: TGTGCCTATGAGAGCGCCTACACCGGGGAGCTGTTTTTT.

In this sample, this clone turned up once. This rearrangement joins TRBV7-9 to TRBJ2-3; TRBD2 aligns across 11 bases. The CDR3 totals 16 residues. The V segment lost 2 bases and the J segment 1 base; nucleotides outside the gene matches: 2. Germline assignment: CDR1 SEHNR and CDR2 FQNEAQ (reference sequence). The CDR3 region is CASSLLLAGGTDTQYF. DNA of the CDR3: TGTGCCAGCAGCTTACTACTAGCGGGAGGCACAGATACGCAGTATTTT.

A few counts support this clone. This chain's CDR3 is CASSFRTLTDTQYF. CDR3 sequence (DNA): TGTGCCAGCAGCTTTAGGACTCTCACAGATACGCAGTATTTT. J is TRBJ2-3 and V is TRBV7-2; TRBD2 is a possible D gene (5 bases). The germline V and J ends were trimmed by 3 bases and 2 bases, with 9 bases remaining between them. The CDR3 contains 14 residues. Germline V gene lookup returns CDR1 SGHTA and CDR2 FQGNSA.

A few counts support this clone. The V gene is TRBV19, the J gene TRBJ2-1, with D possibly being TRBD2 (6 bases). V shed 3 bases and J shed 1 base, with 16 bases lying between them. CDR3 length equals 17 residues. Germline CDR1 is LNHDA and CDR2 is SQIVND (reference sequence). In DNA form, the CDR3 reads TGTGCCAGTAGTATGCCAGTTGGCGGGGTTTCCTACAATGAGCAGTTCTTC. Amino acid sequence: CASSMPVGGVSYNEQFF.

This clone was recorded a few times. The gene calls are TRBV29-1 and TRBJ2-1; no definite D call. Germline CDR1 and CDR2: SQVTM and ANQGSEA. The V gene lost 3 bases and the J gene lost 4 bases, with 13 bases spanning the gap. This CDR3 has 14 residues. The CDR3 reads CSVDKRSSYNEQFF. CDR3 coding DNA: TGCAGCGTTGATAAGAGATCCTCTTACAATGAGCAGTTCTTC.